The next 22 T cell receptor beta chains were all read from a single sample in a study of regulatory T cells in long-lasting Graves disease. Documented time point: newly diagnosed GD, antithyroid drugs for less than 3 months. The authors made the TCR library using RNA they extracted from PBMCs. Combining iRepertoire HTBI primers with Arm-PCR of CDR3 regions, the authors built TCR beta libraries. Each CDR3 protein is one row after TCRdb ran MiXCR on the multiplex PCR reads. Among 680,000 or so distinct CDR3 sequences listed, about 16% were seen once. The same sample was also studied in work on T cells in Graves' hyperthyroidism and ophthalmopathy.

The sample consisted of peripheral blood mononuclear cells (PBMCs), taken at new diagnosis, from a patient treated with antithyroid drugs. The receptors were gathered from a woman aged 25 to 39 with Graves disease.

This clonotype has at least ten counts. This sequence joins TRBV30 and TRBJ1-1; D remains ambiguous. Trimming removed 4 bases at V and 1 base at J, with 16 bases between. Germline CDR1 and CDR2: GTSNPN and SVGIG (reference sequence). The CDR3 has 15 amino acids. CDR3 region: CAWIMGGSGNTEAFF. CDR3 nucleotide sequence: TGTGCCTGGATTATGGGAGGGAGCGGGAACACTGAAGCTTTCTTT.

This clonotype came up many times. The V and J genes are TRBV6-1 and TRBJ1-2; D might be TRBD1 (5 bases). The CDR3 is 12 amino acids. Trimming left V 5 bases short and J 8 bases short, with 12 bases between. CDR1 and CDR2 from the germline V gene are MNHNS and SASEGT. CDR3 nucleotide sequence: TGTGCCAGCAGTCCCCAGGGAGGAGGCTACACCTTC. It codes for CASSPQGGGYTF.

This clonotype was seen many times. This chain uses TRBV11-2 with TRBJ2-1, with 9 bases fitting TRBD1. CDR1 and CDR2 (germline): SGHAT, FQNNGV. CDR3 length: 18 amino acids. The V segment lost 1 base and the J segment 7 bases; nucleotides outside the gene matches: 14. The CDR3 DNA is TGTGCCAGCAGCTTAGGCTTCCTCGGGACAGGGTTGAAGAATGAGCAGTTCTTC. It codes for CASSLGFLGTGLKNEQFF. The full variable domain, rest sourced from reference TRBV11-2 and TRBJ2-1, is EAGVAQSPRYKIIEKRQSVAFWCNPISGHATLYWYQQILGQGPKLLIQFQNNGVVDDSQLPKDRFSAERLKGVDSTLKIQPAKLEDSAVYLCASSLGFLGTGLKNEQFFGPGTRLTVL.

On this clonotype: A much bigger clone sits one base away, suggesting this may be a read error. The chain combines TRBV2 with TRBJ1-3; D is ambiguous. Germline V lookup: CDR1 SNHLY, CDR2 FYNNEI. The CDR3 sequence is 16 residues long. CDR3 residues: CASGESHGYSGNTIYF. Written as DNA, the CDR3 is TGTGCCAGCGGTGAATCCCACGGCTACTCTGGAAACACCATATATTTT.

The chain links TRBV20-1 to TRBJ2-7; weak D call: TRBD1 (6 bases). Germline V gene sequence: CDR1 DFQATT, CDR2 SNEGSKA (reference sequence). CDR3 length equals 14 residues. V lost 2 bases, J lost 3 bases, and 14 bases lay in between. CDR3: CSARTTQGSYEQYF. The DNA for the CDR3 is TGCAGTGCTAGAACAACACAGGGTAGCTACGAGCAGTACTTC.

This clonotype appeared a few times. Written as DNA, the CDR3 is TGTGCCAGCAGCCAAGGATTATCGGGACAGGGCTATGGCTACACCTTC. This sequence encodes CASSQGLSGQGYGYTF. The genes are TRBV3-1 and TRBJ1-2; TRBD1 agrees at 9 bases. Trimming took 1 base from V and 4 from J; bases not matched to a gene: 7. CDR1 LGHDT and CDR2 YNNKEL come from the germline V gene (reference sequence). CDR3 length: 16 residues.

This clonotype was seen repeatedly, ten times or more. The chain uses TRBV7-9 and TRBJ2-3; 8 bases match TRBD2. The CDR3 covers 15 residues. The ends lost 7 bases at V and 0 bases at J; junction bases unmatched: 6. CDR1 and CDR2 (germline): SEHNR, FQNEAQ (reference sequence). This CDR3 is CASKIAGTSTDTQYF. CDR3 sequence (DNA): TGTGCCAGCAAAATAGCGGGAACTAGCACAGATACGCAGTATTTT.

The chain combines TRBV7-8 with TRBJ2-1; 7 bases fit TRBD2. CDR3 length: 15 residues. Germline V gene lookup returns CDR1 SGHVS and CDR2 FQNEAQ. The J segment lost 8 bases and the V segment lost 4 bases, leaving 11 bases of the junction unmatched. The CDR3 DNA follows: TGTGCCAGCAGCTCACGGACTAGTACAGGCGATGAGCAGTTCTTC. It is translated as CASSSRTSTGDEQFF. Full variable domain (missing parts from reference TRBV7-8 and TRBJ2-1): GAGVSQSPRYKVAKRGQDVALRCDPISGHVSLFWYQQALGQGPEFLTYFQNEAQLDKSGLPSDRFFAERPEGSVSTLKIQRTQQEDSAVYLCASSSRTSTGDEQFFGPGTRLTVL.

Comment on this clonotype: In this CDR3 the conserved last residue, phenylalanine or tryptophan, is missing, so a read error is likely. The chain joins TRBV7-9 to TRBJ1-6, with D unresolved. V was trimmed by 2 bases and J by 7 bases, leaving 12 bases between them. The CDR3 has 15 amino acids. Germline loops: CDR1 SEHNR, CDR2 FQNEAQ (reference sequence). As DNA, the CDR3 is TGTGCCAGCAGCTTACTGAATGGCCTGAATTCACCCCTCCACTCT. This encodes CASSLLNGLNSPLHS.

This clonotype was picked up many times. CDR3 residues: CATEGRSYEQYF. CDR3 DNA sequence: TGTGCCACCGAGGGCAGATCCTACGAGCAGTACTTC. The chain uses TRBV10-3 and TRBJ2-7; possible D gene TRBD2, 5 bases. The CDR3 is 12 residues long. Trimming left V 10 bases short and J 1 base short, with 11 bases between. Germline CDR1 reads ENHRY; CDR2 reads SYGVKD.

This clonotype was seen repeatedly, ten times or more. The genes are TRBV28 and TRBJ1-6; 7 bases align to TRBD1. The CDR3 has 15 residues. Trimming took 4 bases from V and 5 from J; bases not matched to a gene: 5. Germline assignment: CDR1 MDHEN and CDR2 SYDVKM. The CDR3 DNA reads TGTGCCAGCAGTTCGAGGGACAGAAATAATTCACCCCTCCACTTT. Amino acids: CASSSRDRNNSPLHF.

The chain has TRBV10-3 and TRBJ2-3, with 10 bases matching TRBD1. Unmatched junction bases numbered 4, after V lost 10 bases and J lost 6 bases. Germline-derived CDR1 and CDR2 are ENHRY and SYGVKD. This CDR3 comprises 12 residues. DNA of the CDR3: TGTGCCACCGGGACAGGGGCGGATACGCAGTATTTT. Protein: CATGTGADTQYF.

Turning to this clonotype: Relative to the germline gene, one junction end is altered; a read error may explain this. This sequence joins TRBV18 and TRBJ2-7; 8 bases map to TRBD2. Germline V gene data show CDR1 as KGHSH and CDR2 as LQKENI. This CDR3 contains 15 residues. The CDR3: CSSSPYSGTAYEQYF. The CDR3 DNA is TGTTCCAGCTCACCATATAGCGGGACCGCCTACGAGCAGTACTTC.

This clonotype was counted a few times. The chain carries TRBV19 and TRBJ2-7, with D perhaps being TRBD1 or TRBD2 (6 bases each). Germline CDR1 and CDR2: LNHDA and SQIVND (reference sequence). CDR3 length: 14 residues. Trimming removed 10 bases from V and 0 bases from J, with 16 bases in between. CDR3 bases: TGTGCCACCCGGGGCGGGACACCCTCCTACGAGCAGTACTTC. Amino acids: CATRGGTPSYEQYF.

This clonotype showed up many times. The V call is TRBV6-1, the J call TRBJ2-3; 10 bases fit TRBD2. In germline, CDR1 is MNHNS, CDR2 SASEGT. CDR3 size: 14 residues. Trimming cost V 7 bases and J 4 bases; bases outside gene matches: 5. CDR3 region: CASNLAGVADTQYF. CDR3 sequence (DNA): TGTGCCAGCAATCTAGCGGGAGTAGCAGATACGCAGTATTTT.

The chain is built from TRBV3-1 and TRBJ2-7, with D perhaps TRBD1 or TRBD2 (6 bases each). The CDR3 loop spans 15 amino acids. Germline V gives CDR1 LGHDT, CDR2 YNNKEL (reference sequence). V shed 0 bases and J shed 7 bases, with 16 bases lying between them. Written as DNA, the CDR3 is TGTGCCAGCAGCCAAGAAAGACAGGTGGGGACTGAGCAGTACTTC. Encoded protein: CASSQERQVGTEQYF.

The chain combines TRBV5-8 with TRBJ1-5; D gene uncertain. Deletions cut 3 bases from V and 12 bases from J, with 16 bases between. Per germline, CDR1 SGHTS and CDR2 YDEGEE. The CDR3 is 13 residues long. CDR3 nucleotides: TGTGCCAGCAGCTCAACGACACGGTCGTACCAGCATTTT. It translates to CASSSTTRSYQHF.

The chain carries TRBV5-1 and TRBJ1-1; D might be TRBD1 (6 bases). Per the germline V gene, CDR1 is SGHRS and CDR2 is YFSETQ. This CDR3 comprises 14 residues. The ends were cut back, 0 bases at V and 3 bases at J, with 9 bases in the middle. DNA of the CDR3: TGCGCCAGCAGCTTGGCAGGGGCGGACACTGAAGCTTTCTTT. The encoded protein is CASSLAGADTEAFF.

The chain has TRBV30 and TRBJ1-5, with D perhaps matching TRBD1 (5 bases). Trimming left V 2 bases short and J 7 bases short, with 15 bases between. The CDR3 loop spans 14 amino acids. CDR1 is GTSNPN, CDR2 SVGIG, per germline (reference sequence). The CDR3 sequence: CAWSTGGKEQPQHF. CDR3 sequence (DNA): TGTGCCTGGAGTACCGGGGGGAAGGAACAGCCCCAGCATTTT.

The chain joins TRBV10-3 to TRBJ2-7, with D possibly TRBD1 on 5 matching bases. The length of the CDR3 is 14 residues. CDR1 is ENHRY and CDR2 is SYGVKD in the germline V gene. V was trimmed by 0 bases and J by 3 bases, leaving 9 bases between them. CDR3 region: CAISESLGVYEQYF. As DNA, the CDR3 is TGTGCCATCAGTGAGTCGTTAGGGGTCTACGAGCAGTACTTC.

This clonotype was observed many times. This chain joins TRBV2 and TRBJ1-1; weak D call: TRBD1 (6 bases). Germline V gene lookup returns CDR1 SNHLY and CDR2 FYNNEI. The CDR3 covers 16 residues. Trimming pared 3 bases from V and 3 bases from J, leaving 17 bases between. The CDR3 DNA reads as TGTGCCAGCAGTGACGGGGGGGCCAGCTGGGACACTGAAGCTTTCTTT. Translation gives CASSDGGASWDTEAFF.

There are a few counts of this clonotype. The chain recombines TRBV7-2 with TRBJ2-7, with 12 bases aligning to TRBD2. With 5 bases clipped from V and 9 bases from J, the junction kept 8 bases outside the gene matches. CDR3 length: 14 amino acids. Per germline, CDR1 SGHTA and CDR2 FQGNSA. CDR3 coding DNA: TGTGCCAGCAGCCGAGAGCTAGCGGGAGGGCGGCAGTACTTC. Its protein is CASSRELAGGRQYF.